The present T cell receptor (beta chain) was sequenced within a study of T cells after yellow fever vaccination (dated 2019 in TCRdb). For the wider study: The SMART-Seq v4 Ultra Low Input RNA kit was used to prepare libraries from fractions with low cell numbers. To follow T-cell clones before and after both primary and booster YFV17D yellow fever vaccination, bulk TCR alpha and beta repertoires underwent longitudinal sequencing. Two healthy male donors made up the cohort, one aged 18 to 29 years and the other aged 30 to 40 years. Blood was collected at multiple timepoints before and after primary and secondary immunization, and bulk PBMC replicates and cell subsets were isolated. Points the paper makes about the study in general: Compared with the primary T-cell response, the secondary T-cell response was faster but weaker, reaching its peak on day 5 rather than on day 15. A small fraction of clonotypes appeared in both the CD4 and CD8 compartments, likely as a result of convergent recombination. FACS-sorted repertoires could contain abundant contaminating clonotypes from the bulk population, so computational filtering was required. Only a couple of donors were included in the study, so the extent to which the findings can be generalized is limited. Most clones expanded after primary vaccination (almost 97% of CD4 and 80% to 90% of CD8) were re-detected after the booster, suggesting that broad memory maintenance occurred.

Taken from cysteine to phenylalanine, the CDR3 has 14 residues. Solely the CDR3 DNA is kept, with 42 bases framed from the first base. CDR1 and CDR2, looked up from the germline V gene, are ENHRY and SYGVKD. V loses 4 bases of germline sequence and J loses 5 bases, and the interval between the two ends is 11 bases. Taken with the paper, the label for treatment or condition translates to: live attenuated yellow fever vaccine strain. A standard Ficoll-Paque protocol was used to isolate PBMCs from peripheral blood. Dynabeads CD4 and CD8 positive selection kits were used to isolate the CD4 and CD8 T-cell fractions. TriZol was used to extract RNA from bulk PBMCs, CD4 and CD8 fractions, and dextramer-positive and dextramer-negative fractions. This clonotype was seen at least ten times. No cognate antigen has been identified for it. No base qualities exist here, and no much larger clone lies one base off it.

Sequenced using an Illumina NovaSeq 6000. TCR cDNA was synthesized by 5'RACE template switching, through which a universal primer site and unique molecular identifiers were introduced. cDNA synthesis was primed from both the TCR alpha and TCR beta constant segments. Library amplification used two PCR steps, and the second PCR step added sample barcodes and sequencing adapters. Sequencing of libraries was performed on Illumina HiSeq 2500 (2x100 bp) or NovaSeq (2x150 bp). On the authors' methods: Reads were demultiplexed and collapsed into UMI consensus sequences with MIGEC, and V(D)J alignment was performed with MiXCR. Vaccine-responding clonotypes were identified with edgeR using replicate PBMC samples, with FDR below 0.01 and a log2 fold change above 5 up to day 15 being required. CD4 or CD8 identity was assigned to each bulk clonotype according to whether the clonotype was present at higher abundance in the sequenced CD4 repertoire or the sequenced CD8 repertoire. Through fastp at Q25 and MiXCR, TCRdb rebuilt clones from the public reads, retaining in-frame beta chains. When rows share a CDR3 protein, they turn into one entry using the most common DNA and genes. Here the V and J calls rest on TCRdb's processing, not on the authors' analysis. Counted in this sample were under 400,000 distinct CDR3 sequences; about 12% of them appeared once. The biggest ten clones account for 3.2% of the sample.

Sequenced here: CD4+ T cells sorted from PBMCs, sampled 15 days after the yellow fever booster vaccination. In this chain, TRBV10-3 is recombined with TRBJ2-2; a tentative D match to TRBD1 spans 6 bases. The TCR was taken from a man aged 18 to 29 who received the YFV17D yellow fever vaccine. The CDR3: CAISGLQGTGELFF. The nucleotide sequence reads as follows: TGTGCCATCAGTGGTCTCCAGGGGACCGGGGAGCTGTTTTTT.